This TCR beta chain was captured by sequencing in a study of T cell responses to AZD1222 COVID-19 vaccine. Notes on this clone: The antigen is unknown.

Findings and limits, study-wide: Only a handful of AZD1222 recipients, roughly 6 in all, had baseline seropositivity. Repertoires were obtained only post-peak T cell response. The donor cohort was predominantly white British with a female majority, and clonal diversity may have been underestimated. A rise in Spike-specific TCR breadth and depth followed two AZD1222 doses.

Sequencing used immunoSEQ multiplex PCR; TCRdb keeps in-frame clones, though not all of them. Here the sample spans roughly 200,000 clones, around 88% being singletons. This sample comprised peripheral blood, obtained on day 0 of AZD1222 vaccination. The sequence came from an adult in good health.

The CDR3 here is CASSRTGTRGYEQYF. CDR3 sequence (DNA): TGTGCCAGCAGCCGAACAGGGACCAGGGGATACGAGCAGTACTTC. The V gene is TRBV5-4, the J gene TRBJ2-7, with D possibly matching TRBD1 (6 bases). Germline assignment: CDR1 SGHNT and CDR2 YYREEE (reference sequence). V lost 4 bases to trimming and J lost 4 bases, with 18 bases between them. The CDR3 covers 15 residues.